This T cell receptor beta chain came from a study of neurological immune-mediated disorders. TCRdb processed the 5' RACE reads anew with MiXCR; each CDR3 protein has one entry. Among 70,000 or so distinct CDR3 sequences, about 3% were seen once, and the ten largest hold 4% to 6.5%. There are many counts of this clonotype. The clonotype was recovered from a woman aged 45-65 years with multiple sclerosis. Sequenced sample: PBMCs.

CDR3 residues: CSARVSGGDSPLHF. In nucleotides, the CDR3 is TGCAGTGCTAGAGTTTCAGGGGGGGACTCACCCCTCCACTTT. The chain is built from TRBV20-1 and TRBJ1-6, with 7 nucleotides matching TRBD1. This CDR3 comprises 14 residues. V shed 1 base and J 10 bases; nucleotides not matched to a gene: 7. CDR1 is DFQATT and CDR2 is SNEGSKA in the germline V gene (reference sequence).